This entry describes one TCR beta chain. This entry belongs to a study of T cells in Graves' hyperthyroidism and ophthalmopathy. The CDR3 runs to 14 residues. The V gene's germline CDR1 is DFQATT and CDR2 SNEGSKA (reference sequence). The V gene end was trimmed by 5 bases and the J gene end by 6 bases; junction bases not matched to a gene: 8. Amplified TCR beta CDR3 regions derived from RNA transcripts. With the HTBI primer set, the TCR CDR3 went through a first round of RT-PCR. TCRdb re-derived calls from the multiplex PCR reads in MiXCR, one entry per CDR3 protein. The sample holds about 710,000 distinct CDR3 sequences, 16% seen once.

This TCR was sampled from a young man with Graves' hyperthyroidism. Sequencing was performed on blood. The V gene is TRBV20-1, the J gene TRBJ1-2, with 11 nucleotides matching TRBD1. CDR3: CSAGGQGEWNGYTF. The CDR3 bases are TGCAGTGCTGGGGGACAGGGGGAATGGAATGGCTACACCTTC.